This T cell receptor beta chain was recorded in a study of blood T cell repertoires in COVID-19. On the study more broadly: Specimens from acute and convalescent COVID-19 originated in the United States, Italy and Spain. T cells, B-cell-depleted T cells, or PBMCs supplied cDNA or gDNA.

Germline V lookup: CDR1 SGHTA, CDR2 FQGNSA. V shed 4 bases and J 5 bases; nucleotides not matched to a gene: 4. This CDR3 is built from 14 residues. Sequencing was performed with immunoSEQ multiplex PCR; in TCRdb, only in-frame clones are kept and a portion is missing. The sample shows some 230,000 clones, approximately 80% of them seen only once. Concerning this clone itself: Other DNA sequences of this sample code for an identical CDR3.

The clonotype originates from a woman aged 40-49 years with acute COVID-19. This rearrangement joins TRBV7-2 to TRBJ2-3; 9 bases fit TRBD1. The sequenced sample was PBMCs or T cells enriched from blood (not recorded which). CDR3 amino acids: CASSSDRGIDTQYF. DNA of the CDR3: TGTGCCAGCAGCTCGGACAGGGGTATAGATACGCAGTATTTT.